This note documents a single TCR beta chain sequence. This entry is derived from a study of blood T cell repertoires in COVID-19. The overall study: Samples taken during acute and convalescent COVID-19 were collected in the United States, Italy and Spain. Sample material is recorded as cDNA or gDNA derived from T cells, B-cell-depleted T cells, or PBMCs.

Germline V gene sequence: CDR1 WNHNN, CDR2 SYGVQD (reference sequence). This CDR3 is built from 13 residues. With 6 bases removed from V and 3 bases from J, the gap between germline ends came to 8 bases. Per the original data handling: Scientists estimated how many nucleated cells there were by amplifying reference gene primers. Profiled with immunoSEQ multiplex PCR; TCRdb holds only in-frame clones, not every one. V, J and clone size reflect that table, while D and trimming were determined from the DNA. Of around 75,000 clones detected, around 88% appear once; the ten largest clones hold approximately 0.59%.

The sample consisted of peripheral blood. This rearrangement joins TRBV10-1 to TRBJ2-2; the D is unclear. This TCR was sampled from a man in his sixties with acute or convalescent COVID-19. CDR3 nucleotides: TGCGCCAGCAGAAGAACAGACACCGGGGAGCTGTTTTTT. Encoded protein: CASRRTDTGELFF.